Presented here are 5 T cell receptor beta chains from one specimen sequenced in a study of post-analysis software for immune sequencing data (dated by TCRdb to 2014 to 2015). Findings and caveats that apply to the study as a whole: Significantly higher frequencies in patients than in controls were found for five or six TRBV segments, including TRBV5-6, TRBV5-1 and TRBV20-1.

The antigens for these receptors are not known. Library construction relied on PCR. The instrument given in TCRdb is Illumina HiSeq 2500. To reduce PCR and sequencing biases, unique molecular identifiers were incorporated into the TCR beta cDNA libraries. TCRdb reprocessing: public reads trimmed at Q25 with fastp, clones called with MiXCR, in-frame beta chains kept. Entries are consolidated by CDR3 protein sequence, retaining the most common genes and DNA. The sample table records a few hundred thousand distinct CDR3 sequences; 34% of these occur just once. 4.5% to 7.5% of the sample rests with the top ten. Material for sequencing was blood. These receptors all stem from a girl aged 2-17 years with multiple sclerosis.

This clonotype was seen a single time. J is TRBJ2-7 and V is TRBV5-1, with TRBD1 identical over 10 bases. The CDR3 sequence is 15 residues long. J gave up 3 bases and V 4 bases, and 7 bases lay outside the gene matches. Germline CDR1 and CDR2: SGHRS and YFSETQ. The DNA for the CDR3 is TGCGCCAGCAGCACACTGACAGGGGGCGGCTACGAGCAGTACTTC. Residues: CASSTLTGGGYEQYF.

The sample holds one count of this clonotype. The rearrangement links TRBV3-1 to TRBJ1-1; 8 nucleotides line up with TRBD1. Trimming took 6 bases from V and 6 from J; bases not matched to a gene: 9. This CDR3 contains 14 residues. Germline lookup yields CDR1 LGHDT and CDR2 YNNKEL (reference sequence). CDR3 DNA sequence: TGTGCCAGCAGATCCAGGGGGCCCCGCTCTGAAGCTTTCTTT. Translation: CASRSRGPRSEAFF.

This clonotype was found a few times. This sequence joins TRBV11-2 and TRBJ2-5; 8 nucleotides align to TRBD2. CDR1 is SGHAT and CDR2 is FQNNGV in the germline V gene. The CDR3 consists of 17 residues. Trimming took 3 bases from V and 7 from J; bases not matched to a gene: 16. The DNA of the CDR3 is TGTGCCAGCAGCTTTTCAGGTCGGGGGGGCCTTATGGGGACCCAGTACTTC. Translation: CASSFSGRGGLMGTQYF.

This clonotype was detected a few times. The CDR3, as DNA: TGCGCCAGCAGCCCCCACAAGGGGATGAGAACTGAAGCTTTCTTT. This sequence encodes CASSPHKGMRTEAFF. The chain employs TRBV4-1 and TRBJ1-1, with a weak D call TRBD1 (5 bases). Trimming left V 4 bases short and J 5 bases short, with 17 bases between. Germline V gene lookup returns CDR1 MGHRA and CDR2 YSYEKL. This CDR3 has 15 amino acids.

This clonotype was detected only a few times. V is TRBV20-1 and J is TRBJ1-1; possible D gene TRBD1, 5 bases. Germline V CDR1 and CDR2: DFQATT, SNEGSKA (reference sequence). CDR3 length equals 12 residues. The DNA of the CDR3 is TGCAGCCAGGGCGGGAATCTAGCTGAAGCTTTCTTT. This gives the protein CSQGGNLAEAFF.